This T cell receptor beta chain was obtained from a study of CD8 T cells in ankylosing spondylitis. This clonotype was seen a handful of times. Antigen: not known. Broader study findings: Ankylosing spondylitis blood seemed to carry a telltale TCR beta motif made of fewer than ten highly homologous variants. Disease-linked clones bore a CD8+ phenotype, appearing relatively rarely in peripheral blood.

TCRdb reprocessed the 5' RACE reads via MiXCR and lists one record per CDR3 protein. This table holds approximately 500,000 distinct CDR3 sequences, roughly 13% found once. This CDR3 is 13 amino acids long. The germline V and J ends were trimmed by 2 bases and 9 bases, with 14 bases remaining between them. Germline CDR1 is DFQATT and CDR2 is SNEGSKA (reference sequence). This clonotype originated in a male donor with ankylosing spondylitis. The V gene is TRBV20-1, the J gene TRBJ1-3, with D maybe TRBD1 (5 bases). The specimen was blood, either unsorted or a sorted T cell fraction (not recorded which). The CDR3 sequence is CSARLGGSATIYF. The DNA of the CDR3 is TGCAGTGCTAGATTGGGGGGTTCGGCCACCATATATTTT.